Below are 23 T cell receptor beta chains sequenced from a single sample in a study of blood T cells in healthy people across ages. Then a second PCR, running roughly 7 to 11 cycles, was carried out with a sample-barcoded 5' primer and a J-beta primer mix. TCRdb recomputed calls from the 5' RACE reads with MiXCR, one row per CDR3 protein. Of about 650,000 distinct CDR3 sequences in the sample, roughly 30% are singletons; the top ten hold approximately 15%. What was sequenced was blood. The receptors stem from a woman of 80 years or more in good health.

Turning to this clonotype: This may arise from a read error, as a much more abundant clone is one base away. This chain links TRBV15 with TRBJ1-2; no firm D call. Germline CDR1 and CDR2: LNHNV and YYDKDF (reference sequence). CDR3 size: 14 residues. Deletions cut 1 base from V and 5 bases from J, with 11 bases between. The CDR3 loop reads CATSRAGSRYGYTF. DNA for the CDR3: TGTGCCACCAGCAGAGCGGGATCACGGTATGGCTACACCTTC.

The rearrangement uses TRBV10-3 and TRBJ2-5; 7 bases are a match to TRBD2. This CDR3 spans 14 amino acids. Germline trimming cut 2 bases from V and 5 bases from J; bases unmatched to any gene: 5. Germline V gives CDR1 ENHRY, CDR2 SYGVKD. The CDR3 is CAISEGRAGETQYF. CDR3 coding DNA: TGTGCCATCAGTGAGGGGAGGGCCGGGGAGACCCAGTACTTC.

For the CDR3, the DNA is TGCGCCAGCAGCCAAGAAAGGGACTCTGGAAACACCATATATTTT. Residues: CASSQERDSGNTIYF. The chain recombines TRBV4-1 with TRBJ1-3; no reliable D call. V was cut by 0 bases and J by 0 bases, with 6 bases left in between. Germline V gives CDR1 MGHRA, CDR2 YSYEKL. The length of the CDR3 is 15 residues.

V is TRBV6-1 and J is TRBJ1-2, with D unclear. This CDR3 is built from 13 residues. The germline CDR1 and CDR2 sequences are MNHNS and SASEGT. Deletions cut 6 bases from V and 0 bases from J, with 8 bases between. CDR3 sequence (DNA): TGTGCCAGCAGCCACGGAGCTAACTATGGCTACACCTTC. Residues: CASSHGANYGYTF.

The DNA for the CDR3 is TGTGCCAGCAGCTTCATCGGGAGGGCCAAGGAGCAGTACTTC. As protein: CASSFIGRAKEQYF. J is TRBJ2-4 and V is TRBV7-2, with 8 bases identical to TRBD2. The CDR3 length is 14 residues. Trimming took 3 bases from V and 13 from J; bases not matched to a gene: 11. Germline V gives CDR1 SGHTA, CDR2 FQGNSA.

This clonotype has a count of ten or more. The V and J genes are TRBV6-6 and TRBJ1-1; no definite D call. The CDR3 extends over 12 amino acids. Germline V gene data show CDR1 as MNHNY and CDR2 as SVGAGI (reference sequence). V was pared by 7 bases and J by 1 base, with 7 bases between. The CDR3 reads CASKLENTEAFF. The CDR3 DNA reads as TGTGCCAGCAAGTTAGAGAACACTGAAGCTTTCTTT.

The sample holds many counts of this clonotype. V is TRBV12-3 or TRBV12-4 and J is TRBJ1-1, with a tentative D call TRBD1 (6 bases). CDR3 size: 13 residues. The V gene lost 5 bases and the J gene lost 1 base, with 8 bases spanning the gap. The DNA for the CDR3 is TGTGCCAGCAGTCGACAGGAGAACACTGAAGCTTTCTTT. The encoded protein is CASSRQENTEAFF.

This clonotype was recorded at least ten times. V is TRBV6-2 or TRBV6-3 and J is TRBJ2-7, with D perhaps TRBD2 (5 bases). The CDR3 is made up of 15 amino acids. Germline CDR1 reads MNHEY; CDR2 reads SVGEGT. V lost 2 bases and J 2 bases, leaving 13 bases between the germline ends. The CDR3, as DNA: TGTGCCAGCAGTTACAGGACTTTAAGGGCCTACGAGCAGTACTTC. Encoded protein: CASSYRTLRAYEQYF.

The V gene is TRBV10-3, the J gene TRBJ2-5; 7 positions agree with TRBD1. The CDR3 is 15 amino acids. V dropped 2 bases and J dropped 11; count of bases not matched to a gene: 14. CDR1 is ENHRY, CDR2 SYGVKD, per germline. Written as DNA, the CDR3 is TGTGCCATCAGTGAGGACCGGGACAGCGGTTACAAGCAGTACTTC. Its translation: CAISEDRDSGYKQYF.

On this clonotype: With a much larger clone just one base away, this may be a read error. V and J are TRBV20-1 and TRBJ2-1, with 7 bases lining up with TRBD2. This CDR3 is 14 amino acids long. The germline CDR1 and CDR2 sequences are DFQATT and SNEGSKA (reference sequence). V was pared by 6 bases and J by 6 bases, with 11 bases of the junction left unmatched. CDR3 sequence reads: CSADPGGSGNEQFF. In DNA form, the CDR3 reads TGCAGTGCAGATCCGGGGGGAAGTGGCAATGAGCAGTTCTTC.

This clonotype was seen many times. The gene calls are TRBV4-1 and TRBJ1-6; 8 bases line up with TRBD1. The V and J ends lost 4 bases and 5 bases, in that order; junction bases with no gene match: 1. This CDR3 contains 14 residues. CDR1 and CDR2 (germline): MGHRA, YSYEKL. The CDR3 sequence is CASSRDRNNSPLHF. The CDR3 region has the DNA TGCGCCAGCAGCCGGGACAGGAATAATTCACCCCTCCACTTT.

As for this clonotype: A much larger clone differs by one base, so this may be a read error. The chain uses TRBV7-8 and TRBJ2-7; 12 positions agree with TRBD2. Germline V CDR1 and CDR2: SGHVS, FQNEAQ. Germline trimming cut 5 bases from V and 7 bases from J; bases unmatched to any gene: 9. There are 15 residues in the CDR3. The CDR3 spells CASSQRLAGANEQYF. DNA of the CDR3: TGTGCCAGCAGCCAAAGACTAGCGGGGGCAAATGAGCAGTACTTC.

The sample holds many counts of this clonotype. Its ends do not fully match the called genes, so a read error is possible. The chain employs TRBV5-1 and TRBJ2-3; perhaps D is TRBD1 or TRBD2 (5 bases each). Germline CDR1 is SGHRS and CDR2 is YFSETQ. The CDR3 spans 15 residues. The CDR3 here is CASSLVGGGTDTQYF. CDR3 nucleotide sequence: TGTGCCAGCAGCTTAGTGGGTGGGGGAACAGATACGCAGTATTTT.

This clonotype came up many times. The V gene is TRBV7-2, the J gene TRBJ1-1; D is unresolved. The CDR3 runs 15 residues. Germline lookup yields CDR1 SGHTA and CDR2 FQGNSA. The V gene lost 2 bases and the J gene lost 4 bases, with 14 bases spanning the gap. The CDR3 DNA sequence: TGTGCCAGCAGCTTACAACAGACGGTAGGCACTGAAGCTTTCTTT. This encodes CASSLQQTVGTEAFF.

This clonotype came up many times. J is TRBJ2-3 and V is TRBV6-2 or TRBV6-3; D is unresolved. Germline CDR1 reads MNHEY; CDR2 reads SVGEGT. This CDR3 has 15 residues. Trimming removed 6 bases at V and 0 bases at J, with 13 bases between. The CDR3 loop is CASSLDGSSTDTQYF. The CDR3 DNA reads TGTGCCAGCAGCTTGGACGGATCTAGCACAGATACGCAGTATTTT.

This clonotype was seen ten or more times. The V call is TRBV6-6, the J call TRBJ2-7; D might be TRBD1 or TRBD2, each matching 6 bases. CDR3 size: 17 residues. V lost 0 bases and J 2 bases, leaving 17 bases between the germline ends. Germline V gene data show CDR1 as MNHNY and CDR2 as SVGAGI (reference sequence). CDR3 nucleotide sequence: TGTGCCAGCAGTTACTCGAGATCGGGCCGGGGGCCCTACGAGCAGTACTTC. Its translation: CASSYSRSGRGPYEQYF.

The chain couples TRBV6-6 to TRBJ1-1; D uncertain. Trimming pared 2 bases from V and 3 bases from J, leaving 10 bases between. Germline CDR1 reads MNHNY; CDR2 reads SVGAGI (reference sequence). The CDR3 extends over 14 amino acids. DNA of the CDR3: TGTGCCAGCAGTTACGCGGAGGCATACACTGAAGCTTTCTTT. As protein: CASSYAEAYTEAFF.

This clonotype was seen a few times. J is TRBJ2-6 and V is TRBV6-2 or TRBV6-3, with 10 bases lining up with TRBD1. This CDR3 has 20 residues. Trimming took 1 base from V and 0 from J; bases not matched to a gene: 9. Per germline, CDR1 MNHEY and CDR2 SVGEGT. The CDR3 DNA reads TGTGCCAGCAGTTACTACGGGGACAGGGGATTAAGCTCTGGGGCCAACGTCCTGACTTTC. This translates into CASSYYGDRGLSSGANVLTF.

This clonotype was observed a few times. This sequence joins TRBV7-3 and TRBJ2-5, with D maybe TRBD2 (6 bases). The CDR3 runs to 13 residues. Germline loops: CDR1 SGHTA, CDR2 FQGTGA. Trimming stripped 4 bases from V and 9 bases from J, with 15 bases between. CDR3: CASSSGPREAQYF. The CDR3 DNA sequence: TGTGCCAGCAGCTCGGGCCCTAGGGAGGCCCAGTACTTC.

This clonotype was observed a few times. The chain uses TRBV7-8 and TRBJ2-7, with TRBD2 as a possible D gene (6 bases). Between the trimmed V and J ends, which lost 1 base and 7 bases, there was a span of 17 bases. CDR1 and CDR2 from the germline V gene are SGHVS and FQNEAQ. The CDR3 totals 15 residues. CDR3 sequence (DNA): TGTGCCAGCAGCTTAGACGGGGGTTCCCGGAGGGAGCAGTACTTC. This encodes CASSLDGGSRREQYF.

This clonotype was recorded at least ten times. The chain is built from TRBV29-1 and TRBJ2-7, with D possibly being TRBD2 (5 bases). Germline values: CDR1 SQVTM, CDR2 ANQGSEA. Trimming cost V 4 bases and J 5 bases, with 12 bases left between them. The CDR3 is 12 residues long. CDR3 in amino acids: CSVGGLRDEQYF. CDR3 sequence (DNA): TGCAGCGTTGGCGGCCTGAGGGACGAGCAGTACTTC.

This sequence joins TRBV30 and TRBJ1-3; D might be TRBD1 (5 bases). The CDR3 runs to 15 residues. Looked up from germline, CDR1 is GTSNPN and CDR2 is SVGIG (reference sequence). V was pared by 4 bases and J by 0 bases, with 13 bases between. CDR3 protein: CAWTRGVGSGNTIYF. The CDR3 region has the DNA TGTGCCTGGACCCGAGGGGTCGGCTCTGGAAACACCATATATTTT.

This clonotype has ten or more counts. The chain recombines TRBV6-1 with TRBJ1-2; D is unresolved. The germline V and J ends were trimmed by 7 bases and 8 bases, with 14 bases remaining between them. The CDR3 contains 12 residues. CDR1 is MNHNS and CDR2 is SASEGT in the germline V gene. As DNA, the CDR3 is TGTGCCAGCATCCTAACCAAGAACGGCTACACCTTC. It translates to CASILTKNGYTF.